A selection of T cell receptor beta chains follows, all from one sample in a study of cytomegalovirus exposure and HLA in healthy donors. Repertoires were generated with immunoSEQ multiplex PCR, while TCRdb's copy carries only in-frame clones and drops some. The sample consists of some 100,000 clones, more than 80% of them appearing once. The specimen was PBMCs. The receptor source for this set is a man aged 30 to 45 in good health and CMV-seronegative. CDR3s include the opening cysteine and the closing phenylalanine or tryptophan. A D gene is named only where the DNA matches it firmly. Clone size is given for some rows only: seen once, a few or many times, or a class if the clone is expanded.

j_gene | abundance | d_gene | v_gene | CDR3aa | CDR3nt
TRBJ1-2 | - | - | TRBV7-9 | CASSLSAGSYGYTF | TGTGCCAGCAGCTTATCGGCGGGTAGCTATGGCTACACCTTC
TRBJ2-5 | - | - | TRBV30 | CAWSKDFSRETQYF | TGTGCCTGGAGTAAGGACTTCTCAAGGGAGACCCAGTACTTC
TRBJ2-1 | - | - | TRBV20-1 | CSARDIGLFF | TGCAGTGCTAGAGATATCGGACTTTTCTTC
TRBJ1-2 | few | - | TRBV20-1 | CSVWTGFGYTF | TGCAGTGTCTGGACGGGGTTTGGCTACACCTTC
TRBJ1-5 | - | TRBD1 | TRBV14 | CASSQLRTGGGNQPQHF | TGTGCCAGCAGCCAACTGCGGACAGGGGGAGGGAATCAGCCCCAGCATTTT
TRBJ1-5 | - | - | TRBV4-2 | CASSQEVGQPQHF | TGTGCCAGCAGCCAGGAGGTTGGGCAGCCCCAGCATTTT
TRBJ2-7 | - | - | TRBV27 | CASSLWSQGREQYF | TGTGCCAGCAGTTTATGGAGCCAGGGTAGGGAGCAGTACTTC
TRBJ2-7 | once | TRBD2 | TRBV6-5 | CASNQLAALPHEQYF | TGTGCCAGCAATCAACTAGCGGCACTCCCCCACGAGCAGTACTTC
TRBJ1-3 | - | - | TRBV18 | CASSRDTLSSGNTIYF | TGTGCCAGCTCACGGGACACCCTAAGCTCTGGAAACACCATATATTTT
TRBJ2-2 | - | - | TRBV15 | CATSRVRETGELFF | TGTGCCACCAGCAGAGTACGAGAGACCGGGGAGCTGTTTTTT
TRBJ1-1 | - | - | TRBV10-3 | CAISLQGNTEAFF | TGTGCCATCAGTCTACAGGGTAACACTGAAGCTTTCTTT
TRBJ1-6 | - | - | TRBV6-5 | CASSRTSLNNSPLHF | TGTGCCAGCAGTCGGACAAGCCTTAATAATTCACCCCTCCACTTT
TRBJ1-2 | - | - | TRBV9 | CASKRDGYTF | TGTGCCAGCAAGAGGGATGGCTACACCTTC
TRBJ1-5 | few | TRBD1 | TRBV28 | CASSEQGGNQPQHF | TGTGCCAGCAGTGAACAGGGGGGCAATCAGCCCCAGCATTTT
TRBJ1-2 | - | - | TRBV2 | CASSEGVWRDGYTF | TGTGCCAGCAGTGAAGGAGTGTGGAGGGATGGCTACACCTTC
TRBJ2-3 | - | TRBD1 | TRBV7-9 | CASSLGQGRTDTQYF | TGTGCCAGCAGCTTAGGACAGGGTCGGACAGATACGCAGTATTTT
TRBJ2-7 | - | - | TRBV19 | CASSVRDTYEQYF | TGTGCCAGTAGTGTTCGGGACACCTACGAGCAGTACTTC
TRBJ1-5 | - | - | TRBV19 | CASSTPGTPPREPQHF | TGTGCCAGTAGTACTCCGGGGACTCCTCCTCGTGAGCCCCAGCATTTT
TRBJ2-5 | - | TRBD2 | TRBV6-1 | CASRVAGVREETQYF | TGTGCCAGCAGGGTAGCGGGGGTCAGAGAAGAGACCCAGTACTTC
TRBJ2-7 | - | - | TRBV15 | CATSRGGGSSYEQYF | TGTGCCACCAGCAGAGGAGGAGGGAGCTCCTACGAGCAGTACTTC
TRBJ2-7 | once | TRBD2 | TRBV7-2 | CASSLWEGPYEQYF | TGTGCCAGCAGCTTGTGGGAGGGCCCTTACGAGCAGTACTTC
TRBJ2-3 | - | - | TRBV7-8 | CASSSRILDTRYF | TGTGCCAGCAGCTCCCGGATACTAGACACTCGGTATTTT
TRBJ2-3 | - | - | TRBV5-1 | CASRWELDTQYF | TGCGCCAGCAGATGGGAGCTCGATACGCAGTATTTT
TRBJ2-2 | - | - | TRBV10-3 | CAIGDYTNTGELFF | TGTGCCATCGGCGACTATACGAACACCGGGGAGCTGTTTTTT
TRBJ2-1 | - | TRBD2 | TRBV27 | CASSFGLAPGNEQFF | TGTGCCAGCAGTTTCGGACTAGCCCCGGGGAATGAGCAGTTCTTC
TRBJ1-5 | - | TRBD1 | TRBV25-1 | CARYRGLPMSNQPQHF | TGTGCCAGGTACAGGGGGCTGCCGATGAGCAATCAGCCCCAGCATTTT
TRBJ1-1 | few | TRBD1 | TRBV5-1 | CASSLARFTTGTGVKTEAFF | TGCGCCAGCAGCTTGGCCCGCTTCACGACCGGGACAGGGGTTAAGACTGAAGCTTTCTTT
TRBJ2-5 | - | - | TRBV5-1 | CASSLAGVWGTQYF | TGCGCCAGCAGCTTGGCCGGGGTTTGGGGGACCCAGTACTTC
TRBJ2-2 | - | - | TRBV10-3 | CAISGQGFTGELFF | TGTGCCATCAGTGGGCAGGGGTTCACCGGGGAGCTGTTTTTT
TRBJ1-4 | - | TRBD1 | TRBV30 | CAWSRDRDEKLFF | TGTGCCTGGAGTAGGGACAGAGATGAAAAACTGTTTTTT
TRBJ1-4 | few | - | TRBV5-4 | CASSYTPGADEKLFF | TGTGCCAGCAGCTACACCCCAGGGGCGGATGAAAAACTGTTTTTT
TRBJ1-2 | once | TRBD1 | TRBV2 | CASRDPDRGRRYTF | TGTGCCAGCAGAGATCCGGACAGGGGGCGGCGCTACACCTTC
TRBJ1-5 | - | - | TRBV6-5 | CASRRGGLNQPQHF | TGTGCCAGCCGGAGGGGGGGACTCAATCAGCCCCAGCATTTT
TRBJ1-5 | once | - | TRBV18 | CASSTTRELRNQPQHF | TGTGCCAGCTCAACGACCCGGGAACTTCGAAATCAGCCCCAGCATTTT
TRBJ1-5 | - | - | TRBV5-4 | CASSLEEVGPQHF | TGTGCCAGCAGCTTGGAAGAGGTAGGGCCCCAGCATTTT
TRBJ2-7 | - | TRBD1 | TRBV5-1 | CASSRPGQGYEQYF | TGCGCCAGCAGCCGCCCCGGACAGGGCTACGAGCAGTACTTC
TRBJ2-3 | - | TRBD1 | TRBV19 | CASSSDRGDTQYF | TGTGCCAGTAGTTCAGACAGGGGGGATACGCAGTATTTT
TRBJ1-4 | - | - | TRBV6-5 | CASSPSRGEKLFF | TGTGCCAGCAGTCCCTCCCGGGGTGAAAAACTGTTTTTT
TRBJ1-5 | - | TRBD1 | TRBV6-5 | CASRHGQGVQPQHF | TGTGCCAGCAGACACGGACAGGGAGTCCAGCCCCAGCATTTT
TRBJ1-5 | - | - | TRBV28 | CASSLSPRDNQPQHF | TGTGCCAGCAGTTTGTCCCCGCGGGACAATCAGCCCCAGCATTTT
TRBJ2-4 | - | TRBD2 | TRBV30 | CAWSGIAGGMDIQYF | TGTGCCTGGAGTGGAATAGCGGGAGGTATGGACATTCAGTACTTC
TRBJ2-5 | - | - | TRBV2 | CASSEGQGYVQETQYF | TGTGCCAGCAGTGAAGGGCAGGGCTACGTCCAAGAGACCCAGTACTTC
TRBJ2-7 | once | - | TRBV6-6 | CASSYMGHEQYF | TGTGCCAGCAGTTACATGGGGCACGAGCAGTACTTC
TRBJ2-1 | - | TRBD2 | TRBV28 | CASSTPSGLYNEQFF | TGTGCCAGCAGTACCCCTAGCGGGCTATACAATGAGCAGTTCTTC
TRBJ2-5 | - | - | TRBV19 | CASSSYRDDQETQYF | TGTGCCAGTAGCAGTTACAGGGACGATCAAGAGACCCAGTACTTC
TRBJ2-4 | - | - | TRBV30 | CAWSRHSALTKNIQYF | TGTGCCTGGAGTCGGCATAGCGCCTTGACCAAAAACATTCAGTACTTC
TRBJ2-3 | - | - | TRBV6-5 | CASSRGSWTDTQYF | TGTGCCAGCAGCCGGGGTTCATGGACAGATACGCAGTATTTT
TRBJ2-7 | - | TRBD2 | TRBV10-3 | CAISEFLAGYEQYF | TGTGCCATCAGTGAGTTTCTAGCGGGCTACGAGCAGTACTTC
TRBJ1-1 | - | TRBD1 | TRBV5-8 | CASSLGTGSSFF | TGTGCCAGCAGCTTAGGGACAGGGAGTAGTTTCTTT
TRBJ2-3 | once | - | TRBV14 | CASSPLIASADTQYF | TGTGCCAGCAGCCCTTTAATAGCGTCGGCAGATACGCAGTATTTT
TRBJ1-1 | - | - | TRBV27 | CASSLSGGNTEAFF | TGTGCCAGCAGTTTATCAGGAGGAAACACTGAAGCTTTCTTT
TRBJ2-7 | once | - | TRBV15 | CATSRDSGSYEQYF | TGTGCCACCAGCAGAGATAGCGGCTCCTACGAGCAGTACTTC